This TCR beta chain was recovered during a study of cytomegalovirus exposure and HLA in healthy donors. The study, taken as a whole, reports: Most observed TCR sequences were rare, whereas some public TCRs were detected in many donors. In an earlier analysis, most TCR beta V segments were productive about 87% or about 30% of the time.

PCR primers comprised 60 Vbeta and 13 Jbeta primers. The method was immunoSEQ multiplex PCR; TCRdb's version includes in-frame clones alone and lacks a portion of them. This sample has roughly 150,000 clones, with roughly 79% found just once. CDR1 MNHNS and CDR2 SASEGT come from the germline V gene. Deletions cut 0 bases from V and 5 bases from J, with 10 bases between. The CDR3 consists of 14 residues. In the case of this clone: Its target is unknown. Other DNA sequences in the same sample also yield this CDR3.

Healthy bone marrow donors made up the cohort. The sample consisted of PBMCs. This clonotype was sampled from a middle-aged woman in good health and CMV-seronegative. The chain has TRBV6-1 and TRBJ1-2; a possible D gene is TRBD1 (6 bases). CDR3 nucleotides: TGTGCCAGCAGTGAAGCACAGCAGGGGTATGGCTACACCTTC. It specifies CASSEAQQGYGYTF.